These T cell receptor beta chains were read from a single sample in a study of response to subunit inactivated influenza vaccine. TCRdb recomputed calls from the RT-PCR reads with MiXCR, one row per CDR3 protein. Counted here are under 200,000 distinct CDR3 sequences, 10% to 15% occurring once; the ten biggest clones make up 25% to 30%. The data were also submitted as part of a second study, on T cells expressing NK-cell markers.

The source was CD8+ T cells sorted from PBMCs, collected 11 to 12 days after vaccination. The origin of the receptors is a man aged 50 to 60 who received an inactivated influenza vaccine. CDR3s include the opening cysteine and the closing phenylalanine or tryptophan. D genes are given only for firm matches. A clone size is listed for some rows: how often the clone was seen (once, few, many), or a class if it is expanded.

clone size	V gene	D gene	J gene	CDR3 DNA	CDR3 protein
few	TRBV9	NA	TRBJ2-7	TGTGCCAGCAGCCTCGGGCTAAAACCCTACGAGCAGTACTTC	CASSLGLKPYEQYF
few	TRBV7-6	NA	TRBJ2-7	TGTGCCAGCAGCTTAGAACCCCCTGCGACGGACTCCTACGAGCAGTACTTC	CASSLEPPATDSYEQYF
few	TRBV27	NA	TRBJ2-1	TGTGCCAGCAAAAACTATTACAATGAGCAGTTCTTC	CASKNYYNEQFF
few	TRBV29-1	TRBD2	TRBJ2-3	TGCAGCGTCCGGGGGGGGGGCACAGATACGCAGTATTTT	CSVRGGGTDTQYF
few	TRBV5-1	NA	TRBJ1-3	TGCGCCAGCAGCTTGTATGCAGCCCCGAGCTCTGGAAACACCATATATTTT	CASSLYAAPSSGNTIYF
NA	TRBV15	TRBD2	TRBJ2-3	TGTGCCACCAGCAGGGTGGGACTAGCGGGAGCAGATACGCAGTATTTT	CATSRVGLAGADTQYF
many	TRBV6-5	NA	TRBJ1-5	TGTGCCAGCAGTTATCGCAGGAGCAATCAGCCCCAGCATTTT	CASSYRRSNQPQHF
NA	TRBV20-1	NA	TRBJ1-5	TGCAGTGCTAGAGATCTTGCGGGTATGGGCAATCAGCCCCAGCATTTT	CSARDLAGMGNQPQHF
NA	TRBV11-2	NA	TRBJ2-5	TGTGCCAGCAGCTCCCCGAGCGGGTACCCAGAGACCCAGTACTTC	CASSSPSGYPETQYF
NA	TRBV12-3/TRBV12-4	NA	TRBJ2-7	TGTGCCAGCAGGTTCCGGGACTCTTCTTACGAGCAGTACTTC	CASRFRDSSYEQYF
NA	TRBV24-1	NA	TRBJ2-1	TGTGCCACCAGTGAATCAACTAGGAGCTCCTACAATGAGCAGTTCTTC	CATSESTRSSYNEQFF
few	TRBV6-1	NA	TRBJ2-4	TGTGCCAGCAGTCAGGGGACCCAAAACATTCAGTACTTC	CASSQGTQNIQYF
NA	TRBV28	NA	TRBJ1-2	TGTGCCAGCAGAAGGCCCCGCAACTATGGCTACACCTTC	CASRRPRNYGYTF
few	TRBV28	NA	TRBJ1-4	TGTGCCAGCAGTCGAGTCTTGGGGGTTAGGGAAAAACTGTTTTTT	CASSRVLGVREKLFF
NA	TRBV6-1	NA	TRBJ2-7	TGTGCCAGCAGTGAGTCAGTGAGCTACGAGCAGTACTTC	CASSESVSYEQYF
many	TRBV7-2	TRBD2	TRBJ2-7	TGTGCCAGCAGCCGGGGACTAGCGGGGGTGTTCTCCTACGAGCAGTACTTC	CASSRGLAGVFSYEQYF
NA	TRBV7-8	NA	TRBJ1-1	TGTGCCAGCAGCTTAGGGGTGGTAGAAGCTTTCTTT	CASSLGVVEAFF
few	TRBV9	TRBD1	TRBJ2-7	TGTGCCAGCAGCCCCCCCGGGACAGATGACGAGCAGTACTTC	CASSPPGTDDEQYF
NA	TRBV4-1	TRBD1	TRBJ2-2	TGCGCCAGCAGCCATGACCTCCGGGACAGCGAGAACACCGGGGAGCTGTTTTTT	CASSHDLRDSENTGELFF
many	TRBV5-6	TRBD1	TRBJ2-1	TGTGCCAGCAGCTTGGCCACGGGACAGCCCTACAATGAGCAGTTCTTC	CASSLATGQPYNEQFF
NA	TRBV7-8	NA	TRBJ2-3	TGTGCCAGCAGCTTAGGGATAGGGGAGGATACGCAGTATTTT	CASSLGIGEDTQYF
many	TRBV12-3/TRBV12-4	NA	TRBJ2-7	TGTGCCAGCAGTTTCACCAGTACTAACTACGAGCAGTACTTC	CASSFTSTNYEQYF
NA	TRBV18	NA	TRBJ2-7	TGTGCCAGCTCACCACCGGCCAGAGCCTACGAGCAGTACTTC	CASSPPARAYEQYF
many	TRBV9	NA	TRBJ1-3	TGTGCCAGCGGGGGGGACAAATCGACCTCTGGAAACACCATATATTTT	CASGGDKSTSGNTIYF
NA	TRBV6-1	TRBD2	TRBJ2-1	TGTGCCAGCAGTAGACTAGCGGGCTACAATGAGCAGTTCTTC	CASSRLAGYNEQFF
NA	TRBV20-1	NA	TRBJ1-5	TGCAGTGCTAGGGACGGTAGCAATCAGCCCCAGCATTTT	CSARDGSNQPQHF
few	TRBV3-1	NA	TRBJ2-1	TGTGCCAGCAGCCCCGATGCGTGGCGGGGGCCCTACAATGAGCAGTTCTTC	CASSPDAWRGPYNEQFF
many	TRBV7-2	NA	TRBJ2-1	TGTGCCAGCAGCTTAGCGGCCGGTGTCTATGAGCAGTTCTTC	CASSLAAGVYEQFF
NA	TRBV20-1	NA	TRBJ2-7	TGCAGTGCACGAAGCGGAAACTCCTACGAGCAGTACTTC	CSARSGNSYEQYF
few	TRBV10-3	NA	TRBJ1-2	TGTGCCATCCCTGATCCCCAAACCCCAATCGGCTACACCTTC	CAIPDPQTPIGYTF
many	TRBV6-5	TRBD2	TRBJ2-1	TGTGCCAGCAGTTCCGGACTAGCGGGGGTCAGAGAGCAGTTCTTC	CASSSGLAGVREQFF
NA	TRBV2	NA	TRBJ2-7	TGTGCCAGCAGCGCCGAGCAGTACTTC	CASSAEQYF
few	TRBV18	NA	TRBJ2-1	TGTGCCAGCACCCTGACAGGCAGAACCTACAATGAGCAGTTCTTC	CASTLTGRTYNEQFF
NA	TRBV7-9	TRBD2	TRBJ2-7	TGTGCCAGCAGCTTAGGAACTAGCGGGAGGGCCTACGAGCAGTACTTC	CASSLGTSGRAYEQYF
few	TRBV6-1	NA	TRBJ2-1	TGTGCCAGCACGCTATTCAGACAGGGGACTAGCAGAGCTGAGCAGTTCTTC	CASTLFRQGTSRAEQFF
NA	TRBV11-2	NA	TRBJ2-1	TGTGCCAGCAGCTTAGACTCGTTTGAGCAGTTCTTC	CASSLDSFEQFF
NA	TRBV2	TRBD1	TRBJ2-2	TGTGCCAGCAGTGCCAGACAGGGCAACACCGGGGAGCTGTTTTTT	CASSARQGNTGELFF
few	TRBV9	TRBD2	TRBJ2-3	TGTGCCAGCAGCGCCGGGACTAGCGGGGGTTTGGGGGCAGATACGCAGTATTTT	CASSAGTSGGLGADTQYF
many	TRBV29-1	TRBD2	TRBJ2-3	TGCAGCGTTGACGGGGGGGATACGCAGTATTTT	CSVDGGDTQYF
many	TRBV12-3/TRBV12-4	TRBD1	TRBJ2-5	TGTGCCAGCAGCCCTGACAGGGACGGAAAAGAGACCCAGTACTTC	CASSPDRDGKETQYF
NA	TRBV27	NA	TRBJ1-1	TGTGCCAGCAGTTTAGAGCTAGGGGGGAACACTGAAGCTTTCTTT	CASSLELGGNTEAFF
few	TRBV29-1	TRBD2	TRBJ2-3	TGCAGCGTTGTCCGCGGGGGGAGCACAGATACGCAGTATTTT	CSVVRGGSTDTQYF